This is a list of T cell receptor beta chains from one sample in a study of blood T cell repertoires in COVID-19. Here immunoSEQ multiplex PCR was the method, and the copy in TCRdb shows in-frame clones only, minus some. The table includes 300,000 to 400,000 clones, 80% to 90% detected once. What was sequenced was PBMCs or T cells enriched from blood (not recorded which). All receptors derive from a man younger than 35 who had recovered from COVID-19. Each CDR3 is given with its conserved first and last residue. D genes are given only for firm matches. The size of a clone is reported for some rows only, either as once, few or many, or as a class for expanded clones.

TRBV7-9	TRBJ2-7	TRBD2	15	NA	CASSLDQRDPYEQYF	TGTGCCAGCAGCTTAGATCAGCGGGACCCCTACGAGCAGTACTTC
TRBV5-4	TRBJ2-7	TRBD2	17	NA	CASSTGTSGGTAYEQYF	TGTGCCAGCAGCACGGGGACTAGCGGGGGGACGGCCTACGAGCAGTACTTC
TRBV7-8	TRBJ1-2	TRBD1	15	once	CASSLVTGGTNGYTF	TGTGCCAGCAGCTTAGTAACAGGGGGCACTAATGGCTACACCTTC
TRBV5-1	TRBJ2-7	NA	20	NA	CASSLGWARGRTGSSYEQYF	TGCGCCAGCAGCTTGGGTTGGGCCCGGGGACGAACCGGGAGCTCCTACGAGCAGTACTTC
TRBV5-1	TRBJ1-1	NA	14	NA	CASKGRGAPAEAFF	TGCGCCAGCAAGGGACGGGGGGCCCCTGCTGAAGCTTTCTTT
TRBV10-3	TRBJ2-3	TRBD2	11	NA	CAISVAGAQYF	TGTGCCATCAGTGTAGCGGGGGCCCAGTATTTT
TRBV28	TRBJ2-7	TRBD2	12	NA	CASSLLTSGPYF	TGTGCCAGCAGTTTACTGACTAGCGGGCCGTACTTC
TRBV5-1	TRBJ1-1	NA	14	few	CASSSGQHKTEAFF	TGCGCCAGCAGTTCAGGTCAGCACAAAACTGAAGCTTTCTTT
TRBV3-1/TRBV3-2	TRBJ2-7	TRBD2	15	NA	CASRLAGGSSYEQYF	TGTGCCAGCAGACTAGCGGGAGGGAGCTCCTACGAGCAGTACTTC
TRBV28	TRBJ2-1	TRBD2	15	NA	CASSLTSGRPYEQFF	TGTGCCAGCAGTCTGACTAGCGGGAGACCGTATGAGCAGTTCTTC
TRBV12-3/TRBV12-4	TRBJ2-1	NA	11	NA	CASSRDNEQFF	TGTGCCAGCAGTCGGGACAATGAGCAGTTCTTC
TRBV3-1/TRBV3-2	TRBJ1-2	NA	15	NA	CASSQRGTPRYGYTF	TGTGCCAGCAGCCAGCGGGGGACTCCTCGCTATGGCTACACCTTC
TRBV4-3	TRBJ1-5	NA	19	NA	CASSQDPAIEGDSNQPQHF	TGCGCCAGCAGCCAAGATCCCGCGATTGAGGGGGATAGCAATCAGCCCCAGCATTTT